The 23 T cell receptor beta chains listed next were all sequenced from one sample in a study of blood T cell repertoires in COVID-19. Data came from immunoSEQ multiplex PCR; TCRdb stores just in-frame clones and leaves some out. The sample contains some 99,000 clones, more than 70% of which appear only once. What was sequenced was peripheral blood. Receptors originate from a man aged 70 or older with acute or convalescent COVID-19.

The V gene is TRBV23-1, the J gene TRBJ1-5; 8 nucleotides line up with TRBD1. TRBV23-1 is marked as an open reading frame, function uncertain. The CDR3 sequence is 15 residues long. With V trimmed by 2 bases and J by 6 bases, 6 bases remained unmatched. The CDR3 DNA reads TGCGCCAGCAGTCAACGGCAGGGGGCTGGTCAGCCCCAGCATTTT. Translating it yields CASSQRQGAGQPQHF.

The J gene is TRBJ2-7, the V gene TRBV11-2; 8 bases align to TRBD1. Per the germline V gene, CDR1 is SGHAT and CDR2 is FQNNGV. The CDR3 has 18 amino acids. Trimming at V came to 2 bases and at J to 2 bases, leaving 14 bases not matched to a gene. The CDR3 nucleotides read TGTGCCAGCAGCTTATCTAATCGGGTCGGACAGGGCCCCTACGAGCAGTACTTC. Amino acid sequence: CASSLSNRVGQGPYEQYF.

The CDR3 bases are TGTGCCACCAGGACCGAGCGGTACGAGCAGTACTTC. This sequence encodes CATRTERYEQYF. V is TRBV7-8 and J is TRBJ2-7; D is perhaps TRBD2 (5 bases). Deletions cut 10 bases from V and 4 bases from J, with 14 bases between. The CDR3 sequence is 12 residues long. Looked up from germline, CDR1 is SGHVS and CDR2 is FQNEAQ.

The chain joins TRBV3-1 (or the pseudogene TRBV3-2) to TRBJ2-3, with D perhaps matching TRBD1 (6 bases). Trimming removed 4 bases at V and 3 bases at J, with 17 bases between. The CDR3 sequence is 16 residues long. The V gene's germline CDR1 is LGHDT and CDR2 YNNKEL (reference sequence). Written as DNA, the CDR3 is TGTGCCAGCAGCCTACAGGGAAGACTCTTTACAGATACGCAGTATTTT. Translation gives CASSLQGRLFTDTQYF.

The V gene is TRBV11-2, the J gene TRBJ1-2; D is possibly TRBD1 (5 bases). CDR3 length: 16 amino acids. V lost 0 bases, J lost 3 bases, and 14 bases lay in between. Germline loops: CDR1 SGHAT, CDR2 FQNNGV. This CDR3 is CASSLERGRRDYGYTF. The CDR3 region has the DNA TGTGCCAGCAGCTTAGAACGGGGGAGGAGGGACTATGGCTACACCTTC. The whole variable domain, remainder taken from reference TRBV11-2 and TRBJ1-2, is EAGVAQSPRYKIIEKRQSVAFWCNPISGHATLYWYQQILGQGPKLLIQFQNNGVVDDSQLPKDRFSAERLKGVDSTLKIQPAKLEDSAVYLCASSLERGRRDYGYTFGSGTRLTVV.

The CDR3 loop reads CASSPWPGGRTEAFF. Written as DNA, the CDR3 is TGTGCCAGCAGTCCCTGGCCGGGGGGCCGAACTGAAGCTTTCTTT. The chain has TRBV7-6 and TRBJ1-1, with D perhaps TRBD1 (6 bases). V lost 6 bases to trimming and J lost 5 bases, with 19 bases between them. Germline CDR1 is SGHVS and CDR2 is FNYEAQ. CDR3 size: 15 residues.

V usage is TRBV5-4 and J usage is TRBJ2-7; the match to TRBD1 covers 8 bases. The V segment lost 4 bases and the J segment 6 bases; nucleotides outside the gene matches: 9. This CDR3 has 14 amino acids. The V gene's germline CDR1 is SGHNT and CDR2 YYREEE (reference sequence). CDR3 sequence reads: CASSLPDRGSEQYF. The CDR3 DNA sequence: TGTGCCAGCAGCCTCCCTGACAGGGGAAGCGAGCAGTACTTC.

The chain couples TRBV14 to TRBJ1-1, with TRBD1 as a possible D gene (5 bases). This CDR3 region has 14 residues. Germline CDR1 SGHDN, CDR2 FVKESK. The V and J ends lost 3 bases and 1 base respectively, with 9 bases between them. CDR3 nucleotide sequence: TGTGCCAGCAGCCAGCCAGGGCGGAACACTGAAGCTTTCTTT. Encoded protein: CASSQPGRNTEAFF.

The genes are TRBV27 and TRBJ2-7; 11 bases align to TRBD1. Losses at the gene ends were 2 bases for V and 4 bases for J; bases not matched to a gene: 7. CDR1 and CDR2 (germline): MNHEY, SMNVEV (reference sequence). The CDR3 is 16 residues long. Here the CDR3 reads CASSLTGQGALYEQYF. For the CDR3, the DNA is TGTGCCAGCAGTTTAACCGGACAGGGGGCCTTGTACGAGCAGTACTTC.

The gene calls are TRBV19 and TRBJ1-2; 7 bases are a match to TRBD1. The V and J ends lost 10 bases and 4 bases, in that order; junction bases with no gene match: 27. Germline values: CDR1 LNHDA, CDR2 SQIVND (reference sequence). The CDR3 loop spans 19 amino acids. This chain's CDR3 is CATDRARGGITGEAYGYTF. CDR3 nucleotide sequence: TGTGCCACTGACCGCGCCCGTGGGGGAATTACAGGGGAGGCCTATGGCTACACCTTC.

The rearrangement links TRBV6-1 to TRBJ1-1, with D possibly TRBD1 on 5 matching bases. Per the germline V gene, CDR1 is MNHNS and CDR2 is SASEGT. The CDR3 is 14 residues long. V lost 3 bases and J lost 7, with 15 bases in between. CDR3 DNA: TGTGCCAGCAGTGACGGGGCGGGGGTCGGTGAAGCTTTCTTT. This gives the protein CASSDGAGVGEAFF.

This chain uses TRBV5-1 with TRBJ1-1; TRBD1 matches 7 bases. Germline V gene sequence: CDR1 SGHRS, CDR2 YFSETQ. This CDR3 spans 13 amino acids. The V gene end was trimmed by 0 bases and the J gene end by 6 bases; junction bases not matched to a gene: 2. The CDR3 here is CASSLGQGAEAFF. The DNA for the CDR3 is TGCGCCAGCAGCTTGGGGCAGGGGGCTGAAGCTTTCTTT.

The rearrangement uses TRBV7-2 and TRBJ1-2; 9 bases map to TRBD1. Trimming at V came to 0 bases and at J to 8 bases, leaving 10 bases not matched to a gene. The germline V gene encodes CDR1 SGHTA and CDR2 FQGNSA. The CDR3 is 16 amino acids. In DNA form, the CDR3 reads TGTGCCAGCAGCTTAGCGGGACAGGGCGGAAGTGCGGGCTACACCTTC. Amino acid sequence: CASSLAGQGGSAGYTF.

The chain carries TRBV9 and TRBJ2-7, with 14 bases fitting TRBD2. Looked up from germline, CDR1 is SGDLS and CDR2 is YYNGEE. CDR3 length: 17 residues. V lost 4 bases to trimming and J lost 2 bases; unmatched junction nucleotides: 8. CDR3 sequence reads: CASSLFGTSGGAYEQYF. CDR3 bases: TGTGCCAGCAGCCTATTTGGGACTAGCGGGGGTGCCTACGAGCAGTACTTC.

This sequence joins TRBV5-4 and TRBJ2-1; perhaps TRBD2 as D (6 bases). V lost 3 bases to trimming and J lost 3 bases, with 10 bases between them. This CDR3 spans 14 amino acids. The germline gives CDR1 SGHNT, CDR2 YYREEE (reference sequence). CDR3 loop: CASSSFGGYNEQFF. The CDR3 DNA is TGTGCCAGCAGCTCGTTCGGGGGCTACAATGAGCAGTTCTTC.

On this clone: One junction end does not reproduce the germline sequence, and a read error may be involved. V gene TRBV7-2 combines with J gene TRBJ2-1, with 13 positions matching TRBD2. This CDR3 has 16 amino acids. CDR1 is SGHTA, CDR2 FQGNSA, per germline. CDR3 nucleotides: TGTGCCAGCAGCCTAGCTTCGGGACTAGCGGGATATGAGCAGTTCTTC. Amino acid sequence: CASSLASGLAGYEQFF.

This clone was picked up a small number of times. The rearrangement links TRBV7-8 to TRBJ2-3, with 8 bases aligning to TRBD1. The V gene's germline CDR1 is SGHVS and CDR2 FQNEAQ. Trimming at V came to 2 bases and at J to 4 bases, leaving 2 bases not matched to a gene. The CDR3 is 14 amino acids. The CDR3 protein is CASSLLQGADTQYF. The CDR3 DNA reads TGTGCCAGCAGCTTATTACAGGGGGCAGATACGCAGTATTTT.

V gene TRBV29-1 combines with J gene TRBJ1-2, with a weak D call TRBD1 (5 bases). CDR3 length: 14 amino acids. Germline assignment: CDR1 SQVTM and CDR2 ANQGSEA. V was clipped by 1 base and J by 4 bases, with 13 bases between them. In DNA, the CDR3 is TGCAGCGTTGAAGGATCGGGGGAGACCTATGGCTACACCTTC. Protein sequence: CSVEGSGETYGYTF.

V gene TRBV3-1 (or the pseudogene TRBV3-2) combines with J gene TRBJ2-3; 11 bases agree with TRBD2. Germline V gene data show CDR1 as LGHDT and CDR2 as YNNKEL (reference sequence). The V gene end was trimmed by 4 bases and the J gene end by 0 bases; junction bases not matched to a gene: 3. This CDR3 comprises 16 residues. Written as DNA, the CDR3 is TGTGCCAGCAGCCCCTTAGCGGGAGGGAGCACAGATACGCAGTATTTT. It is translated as CASSPLAGGSTDTQYF.

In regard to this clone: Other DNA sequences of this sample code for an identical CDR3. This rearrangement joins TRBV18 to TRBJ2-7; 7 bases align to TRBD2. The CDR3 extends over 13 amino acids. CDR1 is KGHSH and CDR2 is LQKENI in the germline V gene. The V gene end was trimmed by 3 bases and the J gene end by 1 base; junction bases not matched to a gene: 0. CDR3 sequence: CASSPGGSYEQYF. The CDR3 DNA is TGTGCCAGCTCACCCGGGGGGTCCTACGAGCAGTACTTC.

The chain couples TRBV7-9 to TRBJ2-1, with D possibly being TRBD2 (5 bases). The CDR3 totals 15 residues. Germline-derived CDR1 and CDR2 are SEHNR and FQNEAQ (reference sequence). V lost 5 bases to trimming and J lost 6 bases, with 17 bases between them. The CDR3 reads CASSPKRRWGNEQFF. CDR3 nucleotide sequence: TGTGCCAGCAGCCCGAAGCGGAGGTGGGGCAATGAGCAGTTCTTC. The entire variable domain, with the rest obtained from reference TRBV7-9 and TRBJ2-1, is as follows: DTGVSQNPRHKITKRGQNVTFRCDPISEHNRLYWYRQTLGQGPEFLTYFQNEAQLEKSRLLSDRFSAERPKGSFSTLEIQRTEQGDSAMYLCASSPKRRWGNEQFFGPGTRLTVL.

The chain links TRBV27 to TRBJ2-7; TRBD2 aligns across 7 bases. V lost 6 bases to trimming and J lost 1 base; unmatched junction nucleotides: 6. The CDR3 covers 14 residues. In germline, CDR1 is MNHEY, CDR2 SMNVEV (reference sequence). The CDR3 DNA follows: TGTGCCAGCAGGTACTCTAGCGGTTCCTACGAGCAGTACTTC. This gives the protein CASRYSSGSYEQYF.

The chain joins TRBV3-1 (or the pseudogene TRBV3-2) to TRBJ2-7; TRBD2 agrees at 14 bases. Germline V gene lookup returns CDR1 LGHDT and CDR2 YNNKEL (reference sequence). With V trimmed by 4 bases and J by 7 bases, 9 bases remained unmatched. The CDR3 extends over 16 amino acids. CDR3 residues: CASSPRLAGGPREQYF. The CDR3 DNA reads TGTGCCAGCAGCCCCAGACTAGCGGGAGGGCCGAGGGAGCAGTACTTC.